The 14 T cell receptor beta chains in this list originate from one sample, sequenced in a study of identical twins. MiXCR was run by TCRdb on the 5' RACE reads, yielding one entry per CDR3 protein. Among 450,000 to 650,000 distinct CDR3 sequences listed, approximately 16% were seen once. The same data also went into a second study, on yellow fever vaccine responses in identical twins.

The sequenced material came from CD4+ T cells sorted from blood. Receptors originate from a woman between 18 and 29 years old in good health.

The chain uses TRBV12-3 or TRBV12-4 and TRBJ1-5, with 9 bases lining up with TRBD1. The CDR3 totals 17 residues. The junction had 14 bases not matched to a gene; V was cut back by 7 bases and J by 4 bases. CDR3 DNA: TGTGCCAGCACCCGACAGGGGGTTGGCCAGGGGAATCAGCCCCAGCATTTT. Its protein product is CASTRQGVGQGNQPQHF.

The gene calls are TRBV10-2 and TRBJ1-1; D gene uncertain. Between the trimmed V and J ends, which lost 0 bases and 1 base, there was a span of 6 bases. The CDR3 is 14 residues long. Germline CDR1 is WSHSY and CDR2 is SAAADI. The CDR3 here is CASSESNRNTEAFF. The CDR3, as DNA: TGCGCCAGCAGTGAGTCGAACAGGAACACTGAAGCTTTCTTT.

This chain uses TRBV20-1 with TRBJ1-2, with a tentative D call TRBD1 (5 bases). The CDR3 covers 15 residues. Trimming removed 0 bases from V and 4 bases from J, with 15 bases in between. Per the germline V gene, CDR1 is DFQATT and CDR2 is SNEGSKA (reference sequence). DNA of the CDR3: TGCAGTGCTAGAGATCTCCAGGGCCGGGGCTATGGCTACACCTTC. Its translation is CSARDLQGRGYGYTF.

This chain links TRBV12-3 or TRBV12-4 with TRBJ1-2; unclear D gene. The CDR3 runs 16 residues. V was clipped by 2 bases and J by 1 base, with 14 bases between them. The CDR3 sequence: CASSLITTSGNYGYTF. The CDR3 DNA reads TGTGCCAGCAGTTTAATCACAACGTCTGGTAACTATGGCTACACCTTC.

V gene TRBV15 combines with J gene TRBJ2-1; D not resolved. This CDR3 is built from 17 residues. Looked up from germline, CDR1 is LNHNV and CDR2 is YYDKDF (reference sequence). Trimming shortened V by 0 bases and J by 5 bases, and 17 bases separated the two germline ends. The CDR3 nucleotides are TGTGCCACCAGCAGAGATCAGACGCTCTCATCCCACAATGAGCAGTTCTTC. Protein sequence: CATSRDQTLSSHNEQFF.

This clonotype was recorded a few times. This chain uses TRBV20-1 with TRBJ2-3, with no clear D. Germline assignment: CDR1 DFQATT and CDR2 SNEGSKA (reference sequence). V was clipped by 0 bases and J by 3 bases, with 10 bases between them. This CDR3 comprises 14 residues. CDR3 in amino acids: CSARDPRRTDTQYF. As DNA, the CDR3 is TGCAGTGCTAGAGATCCCCGAAGGACAGATACGCAGTATTTT.

J is TRBJ2-1 and V is TRBV12-3 or TRBV12-4, with 8 bases that match TRBD2. J was trimmed by 10 bases and V by 6 bases; bases with no gene match: 14. CDR3 length: 15 residues. The CDR3 region is CASSTSGSREGEQFF. In DNA, the CDR3 is TGTGCCAGCAGCACAAGCGGGAGCCGTGAGGGGGAGCAGTTCTTC.

The CDR3 nucleotides read TGCAGTGCTAGAGATCCCGGGCTAACAGATACGCAGTATTTT. Residues: CSARDPGLTDTQYF. The genes are TRBV20-1 and TRBJ2-3; no reliable D call. The CDR3 is made up of 14 amino acids. The germline CDR1 and CDR2 sequences are DFQATT and SNEGSKA (reference sequence). The V and J ends lost 0 bases and 3 bases respectively, with 10 bases between them.

J is TRBJ2-1 and V is TRBV2; D is ambiguous. This CDR3 has 11 residues. Trimming removed 3 bases from V and 6 bases from J, with 3 bases in between. Germline lookup yields CDR1 SNHLY and CDR2 FYNNEI. Here the CDR3 reads CASSDFNEQFF. CDR3 sequence (DNA): TGTGCCAGCAGTGATTTCAATGAGCAGTTCTTC.

This clonotype was found a few times. This chain uses TRBV4-1 with TRBJ2-1, with D perhaps TRBD1 (6 bases). The CDR3 sequence is 16 residues long. The V and J ends lost 5 bases and 0 bases respectively, with 14 bases between them. Germline values: CDR1 MGHRA, CDR2 YSYEKL. The CDR3 region is CASSLGQLGSYNEQFF. CDR3 nucleotide sequence: TGCGCCAGCAGCTTGGGACAACTCGGCTCCTACAATGAGCAGTTCTTC.

This clonotype occurred many times. The chain combines TRBV6-5 with TRBJ2-5; a possible D gene is TRBD1 (5 bases). CDR3 length: 14 residues. With 4 bases removed from V and 3 bases from J, the gap between germline ends came to 12 bases. Per germline, CDR1 MNHEY and CDR2 SVGAGI. The CDR3: CASSSPKGKETQYF. In DNA, the CDR3 is TGTGCCAGCAGTTCCCCAAAGGGGAAAGAGACCCAGTACTTC.

The chain links TRBV20-1 to TRBJ1-2; perhaps TRBD1 as D (5 bases). There are 13 residues in the CDR3. CDR1 and CDR2 (germline): DFQATT, SNEGSKA (reference sequence). V lost 6 bases, J lost 8 bases, and 19 bases lay in between. CDR3 nucleotide sequence: TGCAGTGCCCGGACCCAGGGTAGAGAAGGCTACACCTTC. It yields the protein CSARTQGREGYTF.

The CDR3 DNA is TGCGCCAGCAGCTTTGCCCCTAGCGGGAGTAGTGCAGATACGCAGTATTTT. Its translation: CASSFAPSGSSADTQYF. The rearrangement joins TRBV5-1 to TRBJ2-3; TRBD2 matches at 10 bases. Germline trimming cut 2 bases from V and 4 bases from J; bases unmatched to any gene: 10. CDR1 SGHRS and CDR2 YFSETQ come from the germline V gene. The CDR3 is made up of 17 amino acids.

There are a few counts of this clonotype. The chain uses TRBV12-3 or TRBV12-4 and TRBJ2-5, with D unresolved. V was shortened by 6 bases and J by 3 bases, with 8 bases between the two germline ends. CDR3 size: 12 residues. CDR3 region: CASRVGKETQYF. The CDR3 DNA follows: TGTGCCAGCAGAGTAGGAAAAGAGACCCAGTACTTC.